The present TCR beta chain was sequenced within a study of human versus mouse CDR3 diversity and MHC coevolution. Germline V gives CDR1 MNHNS, CDR2 SASEGT. This CDR3 is built from 15 residues. V gave up 7 bases and J gave up 0 bases, with 12 bases separating them. Clones were read by immunoSEQ multiplex PCR, and TCRdb kept only the in-frame ones, dropping some. The data contain roughly 81,000 clones, just under 95% of them singletons. This sequence was found in a person between 25 and 70 years old in good health. The gene calls are TRBV6-1 and TRBJ1-4; perhaps TRBD1 as D (6 bases). The source material was naive CD4+ T cells from blood. Described subset: CD45RO-negative CD62L-positive naive CD4 T cells. This chain's CDR3 is CASITGTTTNEKLFF. The CDR3 nucleotides are TGTGCCAGCATCACCGGGACAACAACTAATGAAAAACTGTTTTTT.